This T cell receptor beta chain was recorded in a study of CD8 T cells in ankylosing spondylitis. Study conclusions and caveats: Disease-linked clones, CD8+, were relatively rare in peripheral blood. The authors reported significant enrichment of disease-linked clones in matched ankylosing spondylitis synovial fluid. Previously reported in reactive arthritis synovial fluid and blood were some of the motif variants.

Quantitative 5'-RACE with molecular barcodes produced the TCR beta libraries. TCRdb passed the 5' RACE reads through MiXCR, listing each CDR3 protein once. This table has some 240,000 distinct CDR3 sequences, 20% to 30% appearing once. The ends lost 5 bases at V and 5 bases at J; junction bases unmatched: 7. In germline, CDR1 is SEHNR, CDR2 FQNEAQ (reference sequence). This CDR3 comprises 14 residues. With regard to this clonotype: Antigen: not known.

The sequenced sample consisted of blood, either unsorted or a sorted T cell fraction (not recorded which). The clonotype was recovered from a male donor with ankylosing spondylitis or in good health (not recorded which). This chain links TRBV7-9 with TRBJ2-7; TRBD1 aligns across 9 bases. CDR3 nucleotides: TGTGCCAGCAGCACCCGGGACAGGGTGCACGAGCAGTACTTC. Its protein product is CASSTRDRVHEQYF.